This T cell receptor beta chain was documented in a study of shared clonotypes between healthy human individuals (dated by TCRdb to about 2020). Broadly, across the study: The cohort comprised two women and a few men aged 18 to 49 years. For each donor, three plates each were used for CD4 naive and CD4 memory, two plates were used for CD8 naive, and one plate was used for CD8 memory. Blood TCR repertoires of a handful of healthy adults were deeply sequenced to estimate repertoire size and the extent of clonotype sharing between individuals. Libraries were prepared and TCR repertoires were sequenced by different laboratories using diverse techniques, in order to increase sequencing depth and limit assay-specific biases. Per donor, leukapheresis produced somewhere between about 0.94 and 9 billion PBMCs.

CD8 naive samples were CD45RO-negative cells positively selected for CCR7, giving a CD45RA+CCR7+ population that excluded TemRA cells. The donors were healthy, HIV-negative adults with no recently reported acute infections or vaccinations. Every donor was a Caucasian adult living in Nashville, Tennessee, USA. After blood collection by leukapheresis, PBMCs were isolated using Ficoll-Histopaque density gradient centrifugation and then cryopreserved in the vapor phase of liquid nitrogen. Purity and quantity of every magnetically sorted T cell population were checked by analytical flow cytometry. From each sorted fraction, genomic DNA was isolated and quantified by UV absorbance on a Nanodrop 2000c. CDR1 MNHEY and CDR2 SMNVEV are derived from the germline V gene (reference sequence). CDR3 length: 17 amino acids, cysteine to phenylalanine. Only the CDR3 part of the read is kept: 51 bases, read in frame from the first base. Unmatched junction bases come to 5, with V trimmed by 6 bases and J by 1 base.

What the research found in general, with its limitations: Larger estimated clonotype richness was generally found for naive subsets than for memory subsets. Because the study included only a small number of donors, the genetic and exposure-history diversity represented was limited. Higher generation probabilities were observed for clonotypes shared by all four sorted-subset donors than for non-shared clonotypes. Based on pairwise subsampling, the degree of clonotype sharing among donors was expected to be affected by sequencing depth. About 4.5% of naive CD4, roughly 3.5% of naive CD8, 2.3% of memory CD4, and 0.4% of memory CD8 clonotypes were shared across several donors. Only blood was sampled, and tissue TCR repertoires likely differ from those in blood. Incomplete sequencing was indicated by rarefaction of sorted-subset datasets, despite the large sequencing depth.

TCR CDR3 regions were amplified from genomic DNA by multiplex PCR using the deep immunoSEQ assay. Extracted genomic DNA from each cell subset was spread evenly across all wells of several immunoSEQ 96-well plates, with each plate serving as a replicate. For sorted subsets, around 200 ng genomic DNA, equal to some 28,000 T cell genomes, was loaded into each replicate PCR. Purified libraries were quantified with a Qubit 3.0 fluorometer, sized on a Bioanalyzer 2100, and re-quantified with the KAPA Library Quantification kit. Every immunoSEQ 96-well plate was sequenced on a separate single-read 150-cycle Illumina NextSeq 550 flow cell. As for the authors' bioinformatics: The immunoSEQ output contained only junctional sequences without quality scores, so filtering could not match that applied to full-length reads. Sequences were annotated with PyIR, a Python wrapper for IgBLAST v1.9, using IMGT germline references to assign V/J genes and CDR3. Reads were removed for weak V/J assignments (E-value above 1e-6), missing CDR3, stop codons, out-of-frame junctions, or ambiguous translated residues. V3J clonotypes were defined as sequences sharing the same inferred V gene, J gene, and CDR3 amino acid sequence. Percentage overlap between repertoires was computed as shared unique clonotypes divided by the size of the smaller repertoire. Richness of each repertoire was evaluated using RTK rarefaction, the Chao1 estimator, and Recon v2.1 estimates of unobserved clonotypes. OLGA was used to compute generation probabilities for all TCRbeta clonotypes that the gDNA method yielded from a few donors. TCRdb limited this immuneACCESS table to in-frame rearrangements with V and J called. A share of clones is missing; checked studies link under half to unresolved V genes, and the rest is unexplained. The V and J calls and clone size are taken from that table; D and trimming were inferred from the DNA. This sample gives about 680,000 clones in total; 92% of them show up just once. The ten largest clones represent nearly 25% of the sample.

For this clone: Its antigen is still unknown. There are no base qualities to consult, and no much larger clone falls within one base.

Sequenced material: naive CD8+ T cells sorted from blood. The sample's cell subset or site label, in plain terms: CD45RA+CCR7+. The chain employs TRBV27 and TRBJ2-2, with 13 middle bases fitting TRBD2. The clonotype comes from a man younger than 45 in good health. The nucleotides are TGTGCCAGCAGCCAGGGACTAGCGGGATGGAACACCGGGGAGCTGTTTTTT. The translation is CASSQGLAGWNTGELFF.